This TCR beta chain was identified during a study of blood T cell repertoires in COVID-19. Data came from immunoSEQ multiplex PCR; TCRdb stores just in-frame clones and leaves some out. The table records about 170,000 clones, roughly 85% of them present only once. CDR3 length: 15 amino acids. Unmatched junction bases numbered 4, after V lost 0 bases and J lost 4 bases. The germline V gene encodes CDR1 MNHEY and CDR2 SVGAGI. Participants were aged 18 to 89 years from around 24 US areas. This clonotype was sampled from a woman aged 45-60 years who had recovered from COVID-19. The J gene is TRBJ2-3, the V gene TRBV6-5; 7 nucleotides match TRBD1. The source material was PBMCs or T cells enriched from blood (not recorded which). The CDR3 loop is CASSYSYRGSDTQYF. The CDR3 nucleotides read TGTGCCAGCAGTTACTCGTACAGGGGATCAGATACGCAGTATTTT.